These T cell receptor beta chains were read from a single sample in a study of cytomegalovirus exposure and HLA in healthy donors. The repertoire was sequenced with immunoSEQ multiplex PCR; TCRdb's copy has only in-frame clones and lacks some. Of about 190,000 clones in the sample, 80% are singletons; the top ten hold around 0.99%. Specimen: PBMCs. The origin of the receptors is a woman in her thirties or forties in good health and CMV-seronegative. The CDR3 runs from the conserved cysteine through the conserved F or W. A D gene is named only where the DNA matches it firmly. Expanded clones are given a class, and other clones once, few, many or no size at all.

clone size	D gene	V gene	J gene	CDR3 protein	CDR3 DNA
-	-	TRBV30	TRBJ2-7	CAWSRDTSSYEQYF	TGTGCCTGGAGTCGGGACACCAGCTCCTACGAGCAGTACTTC
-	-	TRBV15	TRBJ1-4	CATSRDRGSEEKLFF	TGTGCCACCAGCAGAGACAGGGGAAGTGAGGAAAAACTGTTTTTT
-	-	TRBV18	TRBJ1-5	CASSPGGSGNQPQHF	TGTGCCAGCTCACCCGGGGGATCGGGCAATCAGCCCCAGCATTTT
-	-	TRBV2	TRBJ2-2	CASSWRPNTGELFF	TGTGCCAGCAGTTGGCGGCCGAACACCGGGGAGCTGTTTTTT
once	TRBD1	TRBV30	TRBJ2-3	CAWSRGQTTDTQYF	TGTGCCTGGAGTAGGGGACAGACCACAGATACGCAGTATTTT
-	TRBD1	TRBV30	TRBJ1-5	CAWTRDRGQGQPQHF	TGTGCCTGGACTCGGGACAGGGGGCAAGGTCAGCCCCAGCATTTT
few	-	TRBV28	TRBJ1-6	CASSFPPSTGGESPLHF	TGTGCCAGCAGTTTTCCCCCCTCGACAGGAGGAGAATCACCCCTCCACTTT
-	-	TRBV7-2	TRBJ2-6	CASSRVFSGANVLTF	TGTGCCAGCAGCCGAGTCTTCTCTGGGGCCAACGTCCTGACTTTC
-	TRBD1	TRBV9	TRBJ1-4	CASSADREREKLFF	TGTGCCAGCAGCGCCGACAGGGAAAGGGAAAAACTGTTTTTT
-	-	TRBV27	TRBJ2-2	CASSLLEVGELFF	TGTGCCAGCAGTTTATTGGAGGTCGGGGAGCTGTTTTTT
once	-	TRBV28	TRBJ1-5	CASSLLAGASQPQHF	TGTGCCAGCAGTTTACTGGCAGGGGCCAGCCAGCCCCAGCATTTT
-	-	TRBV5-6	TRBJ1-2	CASSLGQLLQGYTF	TGTGCCAGCAGCTTAGGACAGCTTCTCCAAGGCTACACCTTC
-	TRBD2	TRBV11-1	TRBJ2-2	CASSLAGLGTGELFF	TGTGCCAGCTCTCTAGCGGGCTTGGGCACCGGGGAGCTGTTTTTT
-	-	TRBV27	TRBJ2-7	CASSRRAISYEQYF	TGTGCCAGCAGTAGGCGGGCTATCTCCTACGAGCAGTACTTC
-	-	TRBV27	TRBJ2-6	CASSTSPGSGANVLTF	TGTGCCAGCAGCACAAGTCCGGGGTCTGGGGCCAACGTCCTGACTTTC
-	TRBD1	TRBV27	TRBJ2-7	CASSRVDRGYEQYF	TGTGCCAGCAGCCGAGTCGACAGGGGCTACGAGCAGTACTTC
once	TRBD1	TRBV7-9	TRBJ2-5	CASSDRGRETQYF	TGTGCCAGCAGCGACAGGGGGCGAGAGACCCAGTACTTC
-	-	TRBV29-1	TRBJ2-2	CSVVRWTGELFF	TGCAGCGTTGTTCGGTGGACCGGGGAGCTGTTTTTT
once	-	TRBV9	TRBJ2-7	CASSVGEAYEQYF	TGTGCCAGCAGCGTGGGAGAGGCCTACGAGCAGTACTTC
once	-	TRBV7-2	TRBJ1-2	CASSLSGIRVDGYTF	TGTGCCAGCAGCTTAAGTGGCATTCGGGTTGACGGCTACACCTTC
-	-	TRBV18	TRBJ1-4	CASSPTAGREKLFF	TGTGCCAGCTCCCCAACCGCGGGACGTGAAAAACTGTTTTTT
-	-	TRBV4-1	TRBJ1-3	CASSLGRREDTIYF	TGCGCCAGCAGCCTGGGTCGGAGAGAAGACACCATATATTTT
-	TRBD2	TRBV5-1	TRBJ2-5	CASSPGLAGDSETQYF	TGCGCCAGCAGCCCGGGACTAGCGGGAGATTCAGAGACCCAGTACTTC
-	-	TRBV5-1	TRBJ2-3	CASSLVAGTSTDTQYF	TGCGCCAGCAGCTTGGTGGCCGGGACTAGCACAGATACGCAGTATTTT
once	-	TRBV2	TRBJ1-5	CASSVEQFNQPQHF	TGTGCCAGCAGTGTAGAACAGTTCAATCAGCCCCAGCATTTT
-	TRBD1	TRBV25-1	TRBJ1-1	CASSTTGEGAEAFF	TGTGCCAGCAGTACGACAGGGGAGGGGGCTGAAGCTTTCTTT